The rows below give T cell receptor beta chains drawn from one sample of a study of T-cell memory formation after mild COVID-19. TCRdb reanalysed the 5' RACE reads using MiXCR and keeps one entry per CDR3 protein. This table has 120,000 or so distinct CDR3 sequences, less than 6.5% appearing once. The source material was PBMCs or a T cell subset sorted from them (not recorded which). Source of these receptors: an adult woman who had mild COVID-19 (a few samples of this study predate the infection). Cell type and time point are not known. CDR3s include the opening cysteine and the closing phenylalanine or tryptophan. The D gene is left open where the match is weak. The size field is filled for only some rows; it gives once, few, many or a size class.

>NA|NA|TRBV7-9|TRBJ2-1
CASSLPRFSNEQFF
TGTGCCAGCAGCCTCCCCAGGTTCAGTAATGAGCAGTTCTTC
>many|TRBD1|TRBV29-1|TRBJ2-1
CSVAGTGAYNEQFF
TGCAGCGTCGCCGGGACAGGAGCCTACAATGAGCAGTTCTTC
>NA|NA|TRBV6-2/TRBV6-3|TRBJ2-5
CASSRGTLYQETQYF
TGTGCCAGCAGTAGAGGGACCCTGTACCAAGAGACCCAGTACTTC
>many|TRBD2|TRBV12-3/TRBV12-4|TRBJ2-3
CASRQLAGGSDTQYF
TGTGCCAGCAGACAACTAGCGGGGGGGTCAGATACGCAGTATTTT
>NA|NA|TRBV2|TRBJ2-3
CASSDQGGTQYF
TGTGCCAGCAGTGATCAGGGGGGTACGCAGTATTTT
>once|NA|TRBV7-2|TRBJ2-3
CASSARSTTDTQYF
TGTGCCAGCAGCGCACGGAGCACCACAGATACGCAGTATTTT
>NA|NA|TRBV6-2/TRBV6-3|TRBJ2-1
CASTLSGSYNEQFF
TGTGCCAGCACTCTTAGCGGTTCCTACAATGAGCAGTTCTTC
>many|NA|TRBV20-1|TRBJ2-2
CSAPIPGFHGELFF
TGCAGTGCTCCCATACCAGGGTTTCACGGGGAGCTGTTTTTT
>few|TRBD1|TRBV7-9|TRBJ1-2
CASSRVAGGDYGYTF
TGTGCCAGCAGCCGAGTGGCAGGGGGCGACTATGGCTACACCTTC
>many|NA|TRBV11-1|TRBJ2-3
CASSLNRQGTQYF
TGTGCCAGCAGCTTGAACAGGCAGGGTACGCAGTATTTT
>NA|TRBD2|TRBV6-6|TRBJ2-6
CASSGLAGLGGANVLTF
TGTGCCAGCAGCGGACTAGCGGGTCTAGGTGGGGCCAACGTCCTGACTTTC
>NA|NA|TRBV21-1|TRBJ2-5
CASSKPRPPLTSGGQETQYF
TGTGCCAGCAGCAAACCGCGACCCCCACTGACTAGCGGGGGACAAGAGACCCAGTACTTC
>few|NA|TRBV7-2|TRBJ2-1
CASSLDNGSQFF
TGTGCCAGCAGCCTAGACAACGGCTCGCAGTTCTTC
>NA|NA|TRBV7-8|TRBJ2-6
CASSPGSSGANVLTF
TGTGCCAGCAGTCCAGGGTCTTCTGGGGCCAACGTCCTGACTTTC
>many|NA|TRBV5-1|TRBJ2-7
CASSLVSDYRYEQYF
TGCGCCAGCAGCTTGGTAAGCGACTACCGCTACGAGCAGTACTTC
>many|TRBD1|TRBV7-3|TRBJ1-1
CASSPGQLNTEAFF
TGTGCCAGCAGCCCGGGACAGTTGAACACTGAAGCTTTCTTT
>many|NA|TRBV12-3/TRBV12-4|TRBJ2-3
CASSFVGTDTQYF
TGTGCCAGCAGTTTTGTTGGCACAGATACGCAGTATTTT
>NA|NA|TRBV18|TRBJ2-5
CASSPLGSETQYF
TGTGCCAGCTCACCACTGGGGTCGGAGACCCAGTACTTC
>many|NA|TRBV27|TRBJ2-1
CASSGPERLANEQFF
TGTGCCAGCAGTGGACCGGAGCGGCTAGCGAATGAGCAGTTCTTC
>NA|NA|TRBV6-4|TRBJ2-1
CASSEGDQAWNEQFF
TGTGCCAGCAGTGAGGGGGACCAAGCCTGGAATGAGCAGTTCTTC
>NA|TRBD1|TRBV27|TRBJ2-3
CASRKSRDRGLDTQYF
TGTGCCAGCAGAAAATCCCGGGACAGGGGGCTTGATACGCAGTATTTT
>NA|TRBD1|TRBV29-1|TRBJ2-7
CSVEGTGFDEQYF
TGCAGCGTTGAAGGGACAGGGTTTGACGAGCAGTACTTC
>many|TRBD2|TRBV5-1|TRBJ2-1
CASSWSGGAFEQFF
TGCGCCAGCAGCTGGAGCGGGGGGGCCTTTGAGCAGTTCTTC
>NA|NA|TRBV3-1|TRBJ1-3
CASRLVSGNTIYF
TGTGCCAGCAGGCTAGTTTCTGGAAACACCATATATTTT
>NA|TRBD1|TRBV6-1|TRBJ1-4
CASSAGTANEKLFF
TGTGCCAGCAGTGCCGGGACAGCTAATGAAAAACTGTTTTTT
>few|NA|TRBV7-6|TRBJ2-5
CASSRGLGTGETQYF
TGTGCCAGCAGCCGGGGGTTGGGGACGGGAGAGACCCAGTACTTC
>many|TRBD1|TRBV20-1|TRBJ1-2
CSAPTSHRGDGYTF
TGCAGTGCCCCGACATCACACAGGGGTGATGGCTACACCTTC
>many|NA|TRBV20-1|TRBJ1-5
CSATHRRNQPQHF
TGCAGTGCCACACATAGACGCAATCAGCCCCAGCATTTT
>few|NA|TRBV7-2|TRBJ2-1
CASSYTGTPYNEQFF
TGTGCCAGCAGCTATACCGGGACTCCCTACAATGAGCAGTTCTTC
>many|NA|TRBV25-1|TRBJ1-2
CASSEEDGHYGYTF
TGTGCCAGCAGTGAAGAGGACGGTCACTATGGCTACACCTTC
>NA|NA|TRBV4-3|TRBJ2-5
CASSQYEGPQETQYF
TGCGCCAGCAGCCAATATGAGGGACCTCAAGAGACCCAGTACTTC
>NA|NA|TRBV21-1|TRBJ2-2
CASSKVLGCAGELFF
TGTGCCAGCAGCAAAGTCCTAGGTTGTGCCGGGGAGCTGTTTTTT
>few|NA|TRBV29-1|TRBJ1-5
CSVEDRGQPQHF
TGCAGCGTTGAAGATCGTGGTCAGCCCCAGCATTTT
>NA|NA|TRBV7-2|TRBJ2-2
CASSPGQRITGELFF
TGTGCCAGCAGCCCCGGACAGAGGATCACCGGGGAGCTGTTTTTT
>few|TRBD1|TRBV5-1|TRBJ1-2
CASSRTGDPNYGYTF
TGCGCCAGCAGCAGGACAGGGGATCCTAACTATGGCTACACCTTC
>NA|NA|TRBV12-3/TRBV12-4|TRBJ2-7
CASSLSRDPQYF
TGTGCCAGCAGTTTATCCCGGGACCCGCAGTACTTC
>NA|TRBD1|TRBV7-6|TRBJ2-3
CASTGTEITDTQYF
TGTGCCAGCACCGGGACAGAAATCACAGATACGCAGTATTTT
>NA|NA|TRBV12-3/TRBV12-4|TRBJ2-2
CASSPDGVITGELFF
TGTGCCAGCAGCCCCGACGGGGTGATCACCGGGGAGCTGTTTTTT
>many|TRBD2|TRBV6-1|TRBJ2-3
CASSPLAATDTQYF
TGTGCCAGCAGCCCACTAGCGGCCACAGATACGCAGTATTTT
>few|TRBD2|TRBV24-1|TRBJ2-5
CATSDFKQAGVQETQYF
TGTGCCACCAGTGATTTCAAGCAGGCGGGAGTCCAAGAGACCCAGTACTTC
>NA|NA|TRBV11-1|TRBJ2-3
CASSRYTDTQYF
TGTGCCAGCAGCCGGTACACAGATACGCAGTATTTT
>NA|NA|TRBV24-1|TRBJ1-5
CATSDAPSNQPQHF
TGTGCCACCAGTGACGCCCCTAGCAATCAGCCCCAGCATTTT
>NA|TRBD1|TRBV5-6|TRBJ2-3
CASSWQGAFSTDTQYF
TGTGCCAGCAGCTGGCAGGGGGCGTTCAGCACAGATACGCAGTATTTT
>NA|TRBD2|TRBV5-1|TRBJ2-1
CASSFETSGGYNEQFF
TGCGCCAGCAGCTTTGAGACTAGCGGGGGATACAATGAGCAGTTCTTC
>NA|TRBD2|TRBV12-3/TRBV12-4|TRBJ2-2
CASSHGGGRNGELFF
TGTGCCAGCAGCCACGGGGGGGGACGGAACGGGGAGCTGTTTTTT
>few|TRBD2|TRBV20-1|TRBJ2-7
CSARQAGARYEQYF
TGCAGTGCTAGGCAGGCGGGAGCACGGTACGAGCAGTACTTC
>many|TRBD1|TRBV6-1|TRBJ1-5
CASSLQGGQPQHF
TGTGCCAGCAGCTTACAGGGGGGGCAGCCCCAGCATTTT
>NA|NA|TRBV6-5|TRBJ2-7
CASSYNIYEQYF
TGTGCCAGCAGTTACAATATCTACGAGCAGTACTTC
>many|NA|TRBV4-3|TRBJ1-1
CASSHYRSEGAFF
TGCGCCAGCAGCCATTACCGGTCCGAGGGAGCTTTCTTT
>many|NA|TRBV5-1|TRBJ2-3
CASSLDSPTDTQYF
TGCGCCAGCAGCTTGGATTCCCCCACAGATACGCAGTATTTT
>NA|NA|TRBV7-2|TRBJ2-7
CASSLPSYEQYF
TGTGCCAGCAGCTTACCCTCCTACGAGCAGTACTTC
>few|NA|TRBV6-2/TRBV6-3|TRBJ2-2
CASSKRTANLFTGELFF
TGTGCCAGCAGTAAGCGAACTGCCAACCTATTCACCGGGGAGCTGTTTTTT
>few|NA|TRBV10-3|TRBJ2-1
CAISESGGLNEQFF
TGTGCCATCAGTGAGTCCGGCGGCCTCAATGAGCAGTTCTTC
>NA|TRBD1|TRBV15|TRBJ2-1
CATSESRTGLVNEQFF
TGTGCCACCAGCGAGTCCAGGACAGGGTTGGTAAATGAGCAGTTCTTC
>NA|NA|TRBV6-5|TRBJ2-1
CASSYTGTASVRGEQFF
TGTGCCAGCAGTTACACCGGTACGGCCAGTGTGAGGGGTGAGCAGTTCTTC
>many|TRBD2|TRBV12-3/TRBV12-4|TRBJ2-7
CASSLGGGSYEQYF
TGTGCCAGCAGCCTCGGCGGGGGTTCCTACGAGCAGTACTTC
>few|NA|TRBV6-6|TRBJ1-2
CASSYGGGYGYTF
TGTGCCAGCAGTTACGGGGGGGGCTATGGCTACACCTTC